This T cell receptor beta chain was sequenced for a study of OX40 agonist ivuxolimab in advanced cancers. On the study more broadly: As their treatment, patients were administered ivuxolimab, an agonistic anti-OX40 (CD134) antibody. Hepatocellular carcinoma, melanoma, renal cell or head and neck cancer affected the dose-escalation patients. Subjects had a mean age of about 65 years, with a range of roughly 20 to 79; just over 80% were male. Study-level points and caveats: CD4+ T cells averaged fewer expanded clones than CD8+ T cells.

Germline trimming cut 0 bases from V and 8 bases from J; bases unmatched to any gene: 8. The germline CDR1 and CDR2 sequences are SGDLS and YYNGEE. The CDR3 runs to 16 residues. Data came from immunoSEQ multiplex PCR; TCRdb stores just in-frame clones and leaves some out. The sample shows around 99,000 clones, approximately 90% of them seen only once. Concerning this clone itself: The antigen is not known.

The source material was CD4+ or CD8+ T cells sorted from blood, sampled in a trial of the OX40 agonist ivuxolimab. This sequence originates from an adult with an advanced solid tumor such as melanoma, head and neck, liver or kidney cancer. The chain joins TRBV9 to TRBJ2-1; 10 bases agree with TRBD2. CDR3 sequence reads: CASSVGAGTSEHEQFF. CDR3 sequence (DNA): TGTGCCAGCAGCGTAGGGGCCGGGACTAGCGAACATGAGCAGTTCTTC. Combining the CDR3 with reference TRBV9 and TRBJ2-1 gives the whole variable domain DSGVTQTPKHLITATGQRVTLRCSPRSGDLSVYWYQQSLDQGLQFLIQYYNGEERAKGNILERFSAQQFPDLHSELNLSSLELGDSALYFCASSVGAGTSEHEQFFGPGTRLTVL.